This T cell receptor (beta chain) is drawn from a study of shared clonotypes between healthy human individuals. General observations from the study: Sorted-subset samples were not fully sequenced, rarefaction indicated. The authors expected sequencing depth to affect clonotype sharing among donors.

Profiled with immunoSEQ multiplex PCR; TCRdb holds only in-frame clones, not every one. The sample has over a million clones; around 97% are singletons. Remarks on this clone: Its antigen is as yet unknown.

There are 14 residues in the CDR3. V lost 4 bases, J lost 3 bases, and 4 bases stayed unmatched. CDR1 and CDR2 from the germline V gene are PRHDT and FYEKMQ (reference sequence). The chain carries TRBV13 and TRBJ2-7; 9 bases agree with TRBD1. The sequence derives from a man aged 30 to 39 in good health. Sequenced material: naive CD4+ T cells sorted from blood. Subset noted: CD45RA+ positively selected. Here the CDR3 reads CASSWDRDRYEQYF. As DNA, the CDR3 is TGTGCCAGCAGCTGGGACAGGGACCGCTACGAGCAGTACTTC.